Reported below is one T cell receptor beta chain. The CDR3 contains 14 residues. With V trimmed by 4 bases and J by 3 bases, 1 base remained unmatched. Germline lookup yields CDR1 SGHVS and CDR2 FNYEAQ. Profiled with immunoSEQ multiplex PCR; TCRdb holds only in-frame clones, not every one. Of about 59,000 clones in the sample, roughly 93% were seen once. The data were taken from a study of technical replicates of blood from several donors. The genes are TRBV7-6 and TRBJ1-2; TRBD1 matches 11 bases. The sequence was collected from a human donor in good health. Some clones in this sample may be carry-over from other donors' samples. Sequences were obtained from PBMCs. The CDR3 nucleotides are TGTGCCAGCAGCTCGGGACAGGGGGACTATGGCTACACCTTC. Residues: CASSSGQGDYGYTF.